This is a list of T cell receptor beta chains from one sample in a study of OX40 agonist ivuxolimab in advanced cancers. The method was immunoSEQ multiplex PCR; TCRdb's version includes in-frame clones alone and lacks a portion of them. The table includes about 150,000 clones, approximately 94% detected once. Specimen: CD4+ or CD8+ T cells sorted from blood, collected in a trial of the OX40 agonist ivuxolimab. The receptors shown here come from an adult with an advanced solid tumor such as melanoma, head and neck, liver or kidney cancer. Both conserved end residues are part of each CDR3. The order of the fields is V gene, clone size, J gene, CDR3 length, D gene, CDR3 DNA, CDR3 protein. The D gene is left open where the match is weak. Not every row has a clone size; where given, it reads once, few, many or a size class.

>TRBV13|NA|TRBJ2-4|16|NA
TGTGCCAGCAGCTTTGAGGGTCCCCTAGCCAAAAACATTCAGTACTTC
CASSFEGPLAKNIQYF
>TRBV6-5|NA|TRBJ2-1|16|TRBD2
TGTGCCAGCAGTTACAGCGGGAGCTACTCCTACAATGAGCAGTTCTTC
CASSYSGSYSYNEQFF
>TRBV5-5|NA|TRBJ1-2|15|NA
TGTGCCAGCAGCTTGCTACATAACTCTAACTATGGCTACACCTTC
CASSLLHNSNYGYTF
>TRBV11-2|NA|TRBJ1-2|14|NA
TGTGCCAGCAGCACGCCGAGGGGGGACTATGGCTACACCTTC
CASSTPRGDYGYTF
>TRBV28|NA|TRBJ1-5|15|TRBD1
TGTGCCAGCAGGGTACAGGGGGGCGGGAATCAGCCCCAGCATTTT
CASRVQGGGNQPQHF
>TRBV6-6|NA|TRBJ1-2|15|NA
TGTGCCAGCAGTTACTCCGCTGGGAGGAGCCTTGGCTACACCTTC
CASSYSAGRSLGYTF
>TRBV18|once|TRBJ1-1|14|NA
TGTGCCAGTTTGATTCAGCCGGGGAACACTGAAGCTTTCTTT
CASLIQPGNTEAFF
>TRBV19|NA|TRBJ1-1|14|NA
TGTGCCAGTAGTATAGGTAGGCGGGGGACTGAAGCTTTCTTT
CASSIGRRGTEAFF
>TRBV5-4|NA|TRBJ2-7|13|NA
TGTGCCAGCAGCGCGTCCAGCAGCTACGAGCAGTACTTC
CASSASSSYEQYF
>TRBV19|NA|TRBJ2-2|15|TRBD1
TGTGCCAGTAGTTTCCGGGACAGGGTCACCGGGGAGCTGTTTTTT
CASSFRDRVTGELFF
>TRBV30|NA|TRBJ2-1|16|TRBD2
TGTGCCTTCCGAACCCTAACTAGCGGGAGGGGTAATGAGCAGTTCTTC
CAFRTLTSGRGNEQFF
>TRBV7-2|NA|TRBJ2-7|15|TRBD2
TGTGCCAGCAGCATCACTAGCGTGGTCTCCTACGAGCAGTACTTC
CASSITSVVSYEQYF
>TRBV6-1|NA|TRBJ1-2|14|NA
TGTGCCAGCACCTCTTCTAGGGTTAACTATGGCTACACCTTC
CASTSSRVNYGYTF
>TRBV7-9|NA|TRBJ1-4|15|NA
TGTGCCAGCAGCTTTGGCAGGGCAACTAATGAAAAACTGTTTTTT
CASSFGRATNEKLFF
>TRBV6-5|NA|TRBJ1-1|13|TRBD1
TGTGCCAGCAGCCCGACACAGGGGCTTGAAGCTTTCTTT
CASSPTQGLEAFF
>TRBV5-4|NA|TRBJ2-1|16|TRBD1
TGTGCCAGCAGCTTGGGGGGGACAGGGCTCTACAATGAGCAGTTCTTC
CASSLGGTGLYNEQFF
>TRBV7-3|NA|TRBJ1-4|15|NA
TGTGCCAGCAGCTTATGGGGGCCGGCTAATGAAAAACTGTTTTTT
CASSLWGPANEKLFF
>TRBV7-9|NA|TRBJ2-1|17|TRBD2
TGTGCCAGCAGCTTAGTAGAGACTAGCGGGAGTATAAATGAGCAGTTCTTC
CASSLVETSGSINEQFF
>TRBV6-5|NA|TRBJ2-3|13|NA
TGTGCCAGCAGTTACAGAGGCGGCTATACGCAGTATTTT
CASSYRGGYTQYF
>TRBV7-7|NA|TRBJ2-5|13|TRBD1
TGTGCCAGCAGCTCACGGGACAGGAGCCCCCAGTACTTC
CASSSRDRSPQYF
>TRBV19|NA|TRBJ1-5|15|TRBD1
TGTGCCAGTAACGAGGACAGGGGGATATATCAGCCCCAGCATTTT
CASNEDRGIYQPQHF
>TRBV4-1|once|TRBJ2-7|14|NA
TGCGCCAGCAGCCAAGATCCAGGGAACTACGAGCAGTACTTC
CASSQDPGNYEQYF
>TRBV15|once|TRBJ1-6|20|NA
TGTGCCACCAGCAGGATCCAGACCGGGCACGTCGGTCGTCATAATTCACCCCTCCACTTT
CATSRIQTGHVGRHNSPLHF
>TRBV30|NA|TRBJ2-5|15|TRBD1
TGTGCCTGGCACCAATGGACAGGGGGGAGGGAGACCCAGTACTTC
CAWHQWTGGRETQYF
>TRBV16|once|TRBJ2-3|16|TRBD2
TGTGCCAGCAGCCAGTTAGCGGGAACGTCCACAGATACGCAGTATTTT
CASSQLAGTSTDTQYF
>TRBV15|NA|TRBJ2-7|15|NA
TGTGCCACCAGGAAAGAGTCGGGGTCGGACTACGAGCAGTACTTC
CATRKESGSDYEQYF
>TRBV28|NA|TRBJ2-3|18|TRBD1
TGTGCCAGCAGTTTCCTTTCCGTGGGACAGGGAATTGGGGATACGCAGTATTTT
CASSFLSVGQGIGDTQYF
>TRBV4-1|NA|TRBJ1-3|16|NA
TGCGCCAGCAGCCAACCTGCGGGCGCCTCTGGAAACACCATATATTTT
CASSQPAGASGNTIYF
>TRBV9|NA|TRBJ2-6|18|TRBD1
TGTGCCAGCAGCCCCATGGGACAGGGTATCTCTGGGGCCAACGTCCTGACTTTC
CASSPMGQGISGANVLTF
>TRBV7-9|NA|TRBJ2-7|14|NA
TGTGCCAGCAGCTTAGGGGCCAGTGCCTACGAGCAGTACTTC
CASSLGASAYEQYF
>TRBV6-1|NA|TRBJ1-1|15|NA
TGTGCCAGCAGACGTCGGGCCGTTTTGAACACTGAAGCTTTCTTT
CASRRRAVLNTEAFF
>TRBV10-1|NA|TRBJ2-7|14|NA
TGCGCCAGCAGTGTCCTCTCTATAGGGGGGGAGCAGTACTTC
CASSVLSIGGEQYF
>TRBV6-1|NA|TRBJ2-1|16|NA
TGTGCCAGCAGTGTGACCCGGGTGGGCTTCTACAATGAGCAGTTCTTC
CASSVTRVGFYNEQFF
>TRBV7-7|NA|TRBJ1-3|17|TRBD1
TGTGCCAGCAGCCCAGGGACAGGGAGGCTTTCCGGAAACACCATATATTTT
CASSPGTGRLSGNTIYF
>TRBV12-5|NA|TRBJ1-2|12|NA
TGTGCTGGGGCGGGACGCCTCTATGGCTACACCTTC
CAGAGRLYGYTF
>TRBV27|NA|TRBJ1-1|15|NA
TGTGCCAGCAGTTTTCAAGCCCAGCGGGACACTGAAGCTTTCTTT
CASSFQAQRDTEAFF
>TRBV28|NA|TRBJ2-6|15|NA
TGTGCCAGCAGTTTAGCAGGGTCTGGGGCCAACGTCCTGACTTTC
CASSLAGSGANVLTF
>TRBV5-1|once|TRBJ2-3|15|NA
TGCGCCAGCAGCTTGAAGTCGCTTAGCACAGATACGCAGTATTTT
CASSLKSLSTDTQYF
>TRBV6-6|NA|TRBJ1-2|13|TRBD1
TGTGCCAGCAGGAAGACAGGGAACTATGGCTACACCTTC
CASRKTGNYGYTF
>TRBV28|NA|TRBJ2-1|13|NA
TGTGCCACGGCGGCTGCCCTCTACAATGAGCAGTTCTTC
CATAAALYNEQFF
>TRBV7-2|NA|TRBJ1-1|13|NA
TGTGCCAGCCGGAGGAGAGCGAACACTGAAGCTTTCTTT
CASRRRANTEAFF
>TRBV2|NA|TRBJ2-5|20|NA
TGTGCCAGCAGTGAAGCGCCCCGGCCCGGGACCAACCCGTACGCGGAGACCCAGTACTTC
CASSEAPRPGTNPYAETQYF